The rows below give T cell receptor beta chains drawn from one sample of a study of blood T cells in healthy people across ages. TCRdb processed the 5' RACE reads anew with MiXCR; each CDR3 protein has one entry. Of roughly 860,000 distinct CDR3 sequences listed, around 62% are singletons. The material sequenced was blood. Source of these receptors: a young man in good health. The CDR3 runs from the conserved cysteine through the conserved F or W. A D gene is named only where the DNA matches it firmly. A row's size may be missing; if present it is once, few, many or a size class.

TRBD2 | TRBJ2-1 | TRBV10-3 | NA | CAISPGTSSYNEQFF | TGTGCCATCAGTCCAGGGACTAGCTCCTACAATGAGCAGTTCTTC
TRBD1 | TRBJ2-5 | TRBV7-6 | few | CASSRQGQIFQETQYF | TGTGCCAGCAGCAGACAGGGTCAGATTTTCCAAGAGACCCAGTACTTC
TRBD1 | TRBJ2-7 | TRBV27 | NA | CASSSPGRGLVYEQYF | TGTGCCAGCAGTTCCCCCGGCAGGGGGCTTGTGTACGAGCAGTACTTC
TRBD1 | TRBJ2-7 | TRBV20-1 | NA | CSARDRTGGLEQYF | TGCAGTGCTAGAGATCGGACAGGGGGCCTCGAGCAGTACTTC
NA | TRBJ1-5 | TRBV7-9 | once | CASSFTADQPQHF | TGTGCCAGCAGCTTTACAGCTGATCAGCCCCAGCATTTT
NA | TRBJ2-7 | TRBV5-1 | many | CASSQLSGGAVYEQYF | TGCGCCAGCAGCCAATTGTCGGGGGGCGCAGTGTACGAGCAGTACTTC
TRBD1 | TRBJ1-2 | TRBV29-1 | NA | CSAGDRTNNYGYTF | TGCAGCGCCGGGGACAGGACAAACAACTATGGCTACACCTTC
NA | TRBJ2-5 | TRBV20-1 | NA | CSARAGQETQYF | TGCAGTGCTAGAGCCGGTCAAGAGACCCAGTACTTC
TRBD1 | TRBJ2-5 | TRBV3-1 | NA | CASSQLTGPEETQYF | TGTGCTAGCAGCCAATTGACAGGGCCTGAAGAGACCCAGTACTTC
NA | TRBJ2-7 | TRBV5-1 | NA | CASSLGSNLGEQYF | TGCGCCAGCAGCTTGGGTTCAAATTTGGGGGAGCAGTACTTC
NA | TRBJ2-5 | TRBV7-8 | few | CASSLRTGPKETQYF | TGTGCCAGCAGCTTAAGAACAGGCCCAAAGGAGACCCAGTACTTC
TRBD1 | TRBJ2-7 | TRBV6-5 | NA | CASSYRDRGLHEQYF | TGTGCCAGCAGTTACCGGGACAGGGGGCTCCACGAGCAGTACTTC
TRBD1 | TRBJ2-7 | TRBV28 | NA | CASTRFSGTGSYEQYF | TGTGCCAGCACTCGGTTTTCCGGGACAGGGTCCTACGAGCAGTACTTC
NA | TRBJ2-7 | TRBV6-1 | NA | CASSDPGLSYEQYF | TGTGCCAGCAGTGACCCGGGCCTATCCTACGAGCAGTACTTC
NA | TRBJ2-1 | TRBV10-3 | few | CAISGQGFSNEQFF | TGTGCCATCAGTGGGCAGGGGTTCAGCAATGAGCAGTTCTTC